The rows below give T cell receptor beta chains drawn from one sample of a study of T cell clonotyping in hematopoietic cell transplantation. TCRdb's table, derived via immunoSEQ multiplex PCR, lists solely in-frame clones and lacks some. This table has around 2,600 clones, 80% to 90% appearing once. This specimen was PBMCs, taken 180 days after allogeneic stem cell transplant. The source is a female patient in her forties who had an allogeneic stem cell transplant from a related donor, so T cells may come from the graft donor. Some clones in this sample may be carry-over from other donors' samples. The CDR3 runs from the conserved cysteine through the conserved F or W. Fields, in order: V gene, D gene, J gene, CDR3 protein. The D gene is left open where the match is weak.

TRBV6-1	.	TRBJ2-3	CASSEVKDPPPTDTQYF
TRBV11-3	.	TRBJ2-3	CASSLRDTQYF
TRBV11-2	.	TRBJ2-5	CASSFDRPPETQYF
TRBV5-4	.	TRBJ1-1	CASRVGNSLEAFF
TRBV6-5	TRBD1	TRBJ2-7	CASRRGGTGWEQYF
TRBV6-1	TRBD1	TRBJ2-7	CASSEGTGGAYEQYF
TRBV28	.	TRBJ1-5	CASSLARAQPQHF
TRBV5-8	.	TRBJ2-7	CASSSFRDSKYEQYF
TRBV11-3	TRBD1	TRBJ1-1	CASSYRGYTEAFF
TRBV7-8	TRBD1	TRBJ2-5	CASSTTGVQETQYF
TRBV7-6	.	TRBJ2-2	CASSFYSTNTGELFF
TRBV15	TRBD2	TRBJ2-3	CATSPREEGPKADTQYF
TRBV5-1	TRBD1	TRBJ1-2	CASSLAGGDYGYTF
TRBV5-1	.	TRBJ1-4	CASSLTGATNEKLFF
TRBV4-3	.	TRBJ2-7	CASSQDTEDDEQYF
TRBV6-5	.	TRBJ2-2	CAIQGITGELFF
TRBV9	.	TRBJ2-5	CASSPTREETQYF
TRBV2	.	TRBJ1-6	CASSLGAANSPLHF